These 30 T cell receptor beta chains originate from one sample sequenced in a study of shared clonotypes between healthy human individuals. TCRdb's table, derived via immunoSEQ multiplex PCR, lists solely in-frame clones and lacks some. The repertoire holds more than 500,000 clones, with roughly 95% as singletons. The sequencing input was naive CD4+ T cells sorted from blood. Regarding subset: CD45RA+ positively selected. These receptors all come from a woman younger than 45 in good health.

The V call is TRBV19, the J call TRBJ2-1; 10 nucleotides agree with TRBD2. The CDR3 loop spans 16 amino acids. The V gene's germline CDR1 is LNHDA and CDR2 SQIVND (reference sequence). V lost 1 base, J lost 4 bases, and 4 bases stayed unmatched. The CDR3 spells CASSIVGLAVYNEQFF. CDR3 DNA sequence: TGTGCCAGTAGTATAGTTGGACTAGCGGTATACAATGAGCAGTTCTTC.

The chain uses TRBV29-1 and TRBJ2-3, with TRBD2 matching over 10 bases. The germline gives CDR1 SQVTM, CDR2 ANQGSEA. This CDR3 has 16 residues. Trimming removed 7 bases from V and 6 bases from J; junction bases left unmatched: 16. CDR3 coding DNA: TGCAGCGCCGCTAAACGTGTAGCGGGGGGCTTTGATACGCAGTATTTT. It encodes CSAAKRVAGGFDTQYF.

J is TRBJ1-4 and V is TRBV28, with 7 bases aligning to TRBD1. The V segment lost 6 bases and the J segment 0 bases; nucleotides outside the gene matches: 13. Germline values: CDR1 MDHEN, CDR2 SYDVKM. The CDR3 covers 18 residues. CDR3 DNA: TGTGCCAGCAGAAAAAACCGCGGACAGGCGGCAACTAATGAAAAACTGTTTTTT. Residues: CASRKNRGQAATNEKLFF.

The V call is TRBV29-1, the J call TRBJ1-1; TRBD1 agrees at 9 bases. Germline V gene data show CDR1 as SQVTM and CDR2 as ANQGSEA. This CDR3 has 12 amino acids. J was trimmed by 9 bases and V by 6 bases; bases with no gene match: 8. Here the CDR3 reads CSVIPGQGKAFF. The CDR3 DNA is TGCAGCGTGATTCCGGGACAGGGAAAAGCTTTCTTT.

The chain joins TRBV19 to TRBJ1-2; D gene ambiguous. Per germline, CDR1 LNHDA and CDR2 SQIVND (reference sequence). Trimming removed 6 bases from V and 0 bases from J, with 14 bases in between. The CDR3 is 15 amino acids. The CDR3 DNA sequence: TGTGCCAGTAGCCACCCCCCGTCGGCTAACTATGGCTACACCTTC. Amino acid sequence: CASSHPPSANYGYTF.

The rearrangement joins TRBV5-4 to TRBJ2-3, with 9 bases identical to TRBD1. CDR3 size: 16 residues. Trimming took 3 bases from V and 1 from J; bases not matched to a gene: 6. Germline V gives CDR1 SGHNT, CDR2 YYREEE (reference sequence). The CDR3 nucleotides read TGTGCCAGCAGCTCCGTCGACAGGGGGGGCACAGATACGCAGTATTTT. Amino acids: CASSSVDRGGTDTQYF.

The rearrangement links TRBV28 to TRBJ1-5; weak D call: TRBD1 (6 bases). The germline V and J ends were trimmed by 2 bases and 0 bases, with 11 bases remaining between them. CDR3 length equals 16 residues. Looked up from germline, CDR1 is MDHEN and CDR2 is SYDVKM. CDR3 sequence reads: CASSLVAGVSNQPQHF. The CDR3, as DNA: TGTGCCAGCAGTTTAGTGGCAGGGGTTAGCAATCAGCCCCAGCATTTT.

V usage is TRBV28 and J usage is TRBJ2-7; 11 nucleotides match TRBD2. Losses at the gene ends were 7 bases for V and 5 bases for J; bases not matched to a gene: 4. The germline CDR1 and CDR2 sequences are MDHEN and SYDVKM. This CDR3 region has 13 residues. CDR3 loop: CASTSTSGNEQYF. The CDR3 region has the DNA TGTGCCAGCACCTCGACTAGCGGGAACGAGCAGTACTTC.

The rearrangement joins TRBV10-3 to TRBJ2-5, with 7 positions matching TRBD1. CDR1 and CDR2 (germline): ENHRY, SYGVKD. There are 13 residues in the CDR3. After removal of 6 bases from V and 3 bases from J, the junction contained 4 bases not matched to a gene. The CDR3 nucleotides read TGTGCCATCAGCCAGGGGGTCGAAGAGACCCAGTACTTC. Its protein product is CAISQGVEETQYF.

This chain connects TRBV28 to TRBJ1-2; D is undetermined. The CDR3 is 13 amino acids. Trimming cost V 6 bases and J 0 bases, with 8 bases left between them. Germline CDR1 reads MDHEN; CDR2 reads SYDVKM. The DNA for the CDR3 is TGTGCCAGCAGGAGCAGGCCTAACTATGGCTACACCTTC. Encoded protein: CASRSRPNYGYTF.

V gene TRBV5-6 combines with J gene TRBJ2-7; 10 bases are shared with TRBD2. The CDR3 spans 15 residues. J lost 3 bases, V lost 0 bases, and 3 bases had no gene match. CDR1 is SGHDT and CDR2 is YYEEEE in the germline V gene. CDR3 in amino acids: CASSLGTSGIYEQYF. The CDR3 DNA follows: TGTGCCAGCAGCTTGGGTACTAGCGGGATCTACGAGCAGTACTTC.

This rearrangement joins TRBV15 to TRBJ2-7, with D possibly being TRBD2 (5 bases). The germline V and J ends were trimmed by 0 bases and 2 bases, with 14 bases remaining between them. The CDR3 has 16 residues. Germline-derived CDR1 and CDR2 are LNHNV and YYDKDF (reference sequence). This CDR3 reads CATSRDRWTGTYEQYF. CDR3 nucleotides: TGTGCCACCAGCAGAGATCGATGGACCGGGACCTACGAGCAGTACTTC.

J is TRBJ1-5 and V is TRBV28; 7 bases fit TRBD1. Germline CDR1 reads MDHEN; CDR2 reads SYDVKM. The CDR3 runs 17 residues. The V and J ends lost 2 bases and 6 bases, in that order; junction bases with no gene match: 13. Here the CDR3 reads CASSLDTGVWSGQPQHF. The CDR3 nucleotides are TGTGCCAGCAGTTTAGATACAGGGGTTTGGTCGGGTCAGCCCCAGCATTTT.

V and J are TRBV6-5 and TRBJ2-7; D is perhaps TRBD1 (5 bases). Germline CDR1 reads MNHEY; CDR2 reads SVGAGI. This CDR3 is built from 14 residues. Trimming pared 2 bases from V and 5 bases from J, leaving 13 bases between. Here the CDR3 reads CASSYRGMPDEQYF. The CDR3 DNA reads TGTGCCAGCAGTTACAGGGGCATGCCCGACGAGCAGTACTTC.

J is TRBJ2-7 and V is TRBV28; no reliable D call. V lost 1 base and J 6 bases, leaving 10 bases between the germline ends. Per germline, CDR1 MDHEN and CDR2 SYDVKM. The CDR3 is made up of 13 amino acids. CDR3 protein: CASSLSPVPEQYF. The DNA for the CDR3 is TGTGCCAGCAGTTTATCCCCGGTACCCGAGCAGTACTTC.

The V gene is TRBV6-5, the J gene TRBJ1-1; D ambiguous. Germline CDR1 is MNHEY and CDR2 is SVGAGI. There are 14 residues in the CDR3. Deletions cut 1 base from V and 4 bases from J, with 10 bases between. CDR3 DNA: TGTGCCAGCAGTTACTTGGGTTTCGGCACTGAAGCTTTCTTT. Translating it yields CASSYLGFGTEAFF.

The rearrangement joins TRBV10-3 to TRBJ2-6, with D perhaps matching TRBD2 (5 bases). The CDR3 sequence is 14 residues long. Trimming removed 7 bases at V and 0 bases at J, with 7 bases between. The germline CDR1 and CDR2 sequences are ENHRY and SYGVKD. The CDR3 is CAIMAGSGANVLTF. The CDR3 nucleotides read TGTGCCATCATGGCGGGCTCTGGGGCCAACGTCCTGACTTTC.

The chain has TRBV9 and TRBJ1-4; no definite D call. Trimming cost V 0 bases and J 2 bases, with 2 bases left between them. The CDR3 consists of 13 residues. From germline, CDR1 is SGDLS and CDR2 YYNGEE. In DNA form, the CDR3 reads TGTGCCAGCAGCGTAGGTACTAATGAAAAACTGTTTTTT. Residues: CASSVGTNEKLFF.

The chain has TRBV6-1 and TRBJ2-3; TRBD1 agrees at 7 bases. This CDR3 spans 14 amino acids. The germline V gene encodes CDR1 MNHNS and CDR2 SASEGT. J lost 5 bases, V lost 1 base, and 3 bases had no gene match. In DNA form, the CDR3 reads TGTGCCAGCAGTGAAGGTTCAGGGGGAGATACGCAGTATTTT. This encodes CASSEGSGGDTQYF.

The chain uses TRBV7-2 and TRBJ2-1; possible D gene TRBD2, 6 bases. V lost 5 bases to trimming and J lost 6 bases, with 17 bases between them. This CDR3 comprises 15 residues. Germline CDR1 reads SGHTA; CDR2 reads FQGNSA. As DNA, the CDR3 is TGTGCCAGCAGCCAACGTCCGGGGGTGGCCAATGAGCAGTTCTTC. As protein: CASSQRPGVANEQFF.

This rearrangement joins TRBV2 to TRBJ1-6; D perhaps matches TRBD1 (6 bases). This CDR3 has 14 amino acids. The germline V and J ends were trimmed by 2 bases and 7 bases, with 9 bases remaining between them. CDR1 and CDR2 (germline): SNHLY, FYNNEI. CDR3: CASSETGGNSPLHF. CDR3 DNA: TGTGCCAGCAGTGAAACTGGGGGCAATTCACCCCTCCACTTT.

The rearrangement uses TRBV4-1 and TRBJ1-4; D perhaps matches TRBD1 (5 bases). CDR3 length: 16 amino acids. Germline-derived CDR1 and CDR2 are MGHRA and YSYEKL. Trimming took 0 bases from V and 5 from J, leaving 13 bases between them. The CDR3 DNA is TGCGCCAGCAGCCAAGAGAGAGGCGGGGGGAATGAAAAACTGTTTTTT. It is translated as CASSQERGGGNEKLFF.

V and J are TRBV19 and TRBJ2-1; 7 nucleotides agree with TRBD1. V lost 7 bases and J lost 1; bases outside the gene matches: 4. Per the germline V gene, CDR1 is LNHDA and CDR2 is SQIVND (reference sequence). The CDR3 has 14 amino acids. The CDR3 reads CASNRGRSYNEQFF. The CDR3 nucleotides read TGTGCCAGTAACAGGGGCCGTTCCTACAATGAGCAGTTCTTC.

This chain connects TRBV25-1 to TRBJ2-6, with no clear D. V was shortened by 9 bases and J by 0 bases, with 6 bases between the two germline ends. Germline assignment: CDR1 MGHDK and CDR2 SYGVNS. CDR3 length: 13 residues. The CDR3 is CASEISGANVLTF. CDR3 bases: TGTGCCAGTGAGATCTCTGGGGCCAACGTCCTGACTTTC.

The chain combines TRBV11-2 with TRBJ2-7; 9 nucleotides agree with TRBD2. The CDR3 totals 14 residues. Germline V gene data show CDR1 as SGHAT and CDR2 as FQNNGV. Trimming cost V 5 bases and J 3 bases; bases outside gene matches: 5. The CDR3 spells CASSPAGGYYEQYF. DNA of the CDR3: TGTGCCAGCAGCCCAGCGGGGGGATACTACGAGCAGTACTTC. Drawing the rest from reference TRBV11-2 and TRBJ2-7, the complete variable domain is EAGVAQSPRYKIIEKRQSVAFWCNPISGHATLYWYQQILGQGPKLLIQFQNNGVVDDSQLPKDRFSAERLKGVDSTLKIQPAKLEDSAVYLCASSPAGGYYEQYFGPGTRLTVT.

The chain employs TRBV28 and TRBJ1-2, with D hard to call. The germline V and J ends were trimmed by 1 base and 8 bases, with 20 bases remaining between them. This CDR3 has 16 amino acids. Germline assignment: CDR1 MDHEN and CDR2 SYDVKM. CDR3 loop: CASSLSPGGSVPGYTF. Here the CDR3 DNA reads TGTGCCAGCAGTTTATCTCCGGGAGGGAGCGTTCCGGGCTACACCTTC.

V gene TRBV28 combines with J gene TRBJ2-7; D might be TRBD2 (6 bases). V lost 6 bases, J lost 1 base, and 13 bases lay in between. The CDR3 totals 14 residues. Germline lookup yields CDR1 MDHEN and CDR2 SYDVKM. The CDR3 region is CASRAGLPSYEQYF. The CDR3 region has the DNA TGTGCCAGCAGGGCGGGACTTCCTTCCTACGAGCAGTACTTC.

The V gene is TRBV6-1, the J gene TRBJ1-2; D possibly corresponds to TRBD1 (6 bases). CDR3 length equals 15 residues. Trimming removed 6 bases at V and 6 bases at J, with 20 bases between. Looked up from germline, CDR1 is MNHNS and CDR2 is SASEGT. CDR3 nucleotides: TGTGCCAGCAGCCGGGAGCTACAGGGTGAGAATGGCTACACCTTC. Its protein product is CASSRELQGENGYTF.

This clone was detected once. The J gene is TRBJ2-4, the V gene TRBV6-4; no definite D call. The CDR3 loop spans 15 amino acids. Looked up from germline, CDR1 is MRHNA and CDR2 is SNTAGT. The V end lost 3 bases, the J end lost 5 bases, and 14 bases lay between the germline ends. This CDR3 is CASSDSRPEENIQYF. The DNA for the CDR3 is TGTGCCAGCAGTGATTCTCGACCCGAGGAAAACATTCAGTACTTC.

The chain uses TRBV7-8 and TRBJ2-3, with 11 nucleotides matching TRBD2. V lost 3 bases and J lost 0; bases outside the gene matches: 2. The CDR3 loop spans 16 amino acids. Germline V gene lookup returns CDR1 SGHVS and CDR2 FQNEAQ. This CDR3 is CASSFRLAGSTDTQYF. Written as DNA, the CDR3 is TGTGCCAGCAGCTTCAGACTAGCGGGGAGCACAGATACGCAGTATTTT.